Listed below are T cell receptor beta chains from one sample, sequenced in a study of technical replicates of blood from a few donors. Only in-frame clones appear in the TCRdb table, and some are missing; sequencing was by immunoSEQ multiplex PCR. The sample lists 90,000 to 100,000 clones, 90% to 96% occurring once. Material: T cells isolated from PBMCs. These receptors were collected from a human donor in good health. The CDR3 runs from the conserved cysteine through the conserved F or W. Fields, in order: V gene, D gene, J gene, clone size, CDR3 DNA, CDR3 protein. The D gene is left open where the match is weak. Not all rows give a size; the values are once, few, many and, for expanded clones, a class.

v_call: TRBV7-9; d_call: TRBD1; j_call: TRBJ2-3; clone_size: .; cdr3_nt: TGTGCCAGCAGCACCCCGGGACAGGGCACAGATACGCAGTATTTT; cdr3_aa: CASSTPGQGTDTQYF
v_call: TRBV4-3; d_call: .; j_call: TRBJ1-4; clone_size: .; cdr3_nt: TGCGCCAGCAGCCAAGAATGGCCTAATGAAAAACTGTTTTTT; cdr3_aa: CASSQEWPNEKLFF
v_call: TRBV5-6; d_call: TRBD2; j_call: TRBJ2-7; clone_size: .; cdr3_nt: TGTGCCAGCAGCTTAGGGACTAGCGGGAGGGCGTACGAGCAGTACTTC; cdr3_aa: CASSLGTSGRAYEQYF
v_call: TRBV5-4; d_call: TRBD1; j_call: TRBJ1-1; clone_size: .; cdr3_nt: TGTGCCAGCTCCAGGACAGGGGGCACTGAAGCTTTCTTT; cdr3_aa: CASSRTGGTEAFF
v_call: TRBV6-6; d_call: .; j_call: TRBJ1-2; clone_size: .; cdr3_nt: TGTGCCAGCACCCCGGACAGTTCCTATGGCTACACCTTC; cdr3_aa: CASTPDSSYGYTF
v_call: TRBV7-2; d_call: .; j_call: TRBJ1-2; clone_size: .; cdr3_nt: TGTGCCAGCAGCTTAGGGCGAGGCGGCTACACCTTC; cdr3_aa: CASSLGRGGYTF
v_call: TRBV29-1; d_call: TRBD1; j_call: TRBJ1-2; clone_size: .; cdr3_nt: TGCAGCTTGTCACAGGGGGTTGGGTATGGCTACACCTTC; cdr3_aa: CSLSQGVGYGYTF
v_call: TRBV7-9; d_call: .; j_call: TRBJ2-4; clone_size: .; cdr3_nt: TGTGCCAGCAGCTTAGGGGGCAGCCCCAAAAACATTCAGTACTTC; cdr3_aa: CASSLGGSPKNIQYF
v_call: TRBV10-3; d_call: .; j_call: TRBJ2-5; clone_size: once; cdr3_nt: TGTGCCATCAGCTTCTCAGGGCCCGAGACCCAGTACTTC; cdr3_aa: CAISFSGPETQYF
v_call: TRBV27; d_call: TRBD1; j_call: TRBJ2-7; clone_size: .; cdr3_nt: TGTGCCAGCAGTCCAGTACAACAGGGGGACGAGCAGTACTTC; cdr3_aa: CASSPVQQGDEQYF
v_call: TRBV19; d_call: TRBD1; j_call: TRBJ2-1; clone_size: .; cdr3_nt: TGTGCCAGTAGTAGAGGGGACAGCTACAATGAGCAGTTCTTC; cdr3_aa: CASSRGDSYNEQFF